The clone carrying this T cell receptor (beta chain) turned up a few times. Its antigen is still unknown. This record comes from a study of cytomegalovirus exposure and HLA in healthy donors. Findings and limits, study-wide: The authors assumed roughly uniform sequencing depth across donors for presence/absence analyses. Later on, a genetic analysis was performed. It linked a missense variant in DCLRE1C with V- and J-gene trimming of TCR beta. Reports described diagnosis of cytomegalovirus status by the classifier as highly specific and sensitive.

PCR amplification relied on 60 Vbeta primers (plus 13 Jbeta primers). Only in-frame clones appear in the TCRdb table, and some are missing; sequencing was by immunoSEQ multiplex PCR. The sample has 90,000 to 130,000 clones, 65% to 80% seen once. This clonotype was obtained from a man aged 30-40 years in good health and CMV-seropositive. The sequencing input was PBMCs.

CDR3 amino acids: CASSLGDRRNTGELFF. CDR3 bases: TGCGCCAGCAGCTTGGGGGACAGGCGGAACACCGGGGAGCTGTTTTTT. The gene calls are TRBV5-1 and TRBJ2-2; 8 positions agree with TRBD1. Germline CDR1 is SGHRS and CDR2 is YFSETQ. CDR3 length: 16 amino acids. The trim removed 0 bases at V and 1 base at J, leaving 2 bases unmatched.